A single sample is the source of the 20 T cell receptor beta chains below, sequenced in a study of beta chain features in type 1 diabetes. Findings and limits, study-wide: All four CD4+ subsets of Type 1 diabetes patients contained TCRB CDR3s that were moderately but significantly shorter.

Of the isolated RNA, all was reverse transcribed, and so the sequenced material was expressed TCRB transcripts. The data were produced by immunoSEQ multiplex PCR, yet TCRdb's version contains in-frame clones alone and is incomplete. This repertoire shows a few hundred thousand clones, about 14% found once; its top ten account for roughly 0.019%. These receptors lack a known antigen. Sequenced: naive CD4+ T cells from blood. Source of these receptors: a man aged 30 to 45 with type 1 diabetes.

V usage is TRBV19 and J usage is TRBJ1-5; D might be TRBD1 (5 bases). V shed 3 bases and J shed 6 bases, with 12 bases lying between them. The CDR3 spans 14 residues. Per the germline V gene, CDR1 is LNHDA and CDR2 is SQIVND (reference sequence). This CDR3 is CASSIAGSGQPQHF. For the CDR3, the DNA is TGTGCCAGTAGTATTGCAGGGTCCGGTCAGCCCCAGCATTTT.

The V gene is TRBV6-5, the J gene TRBJ2-7; a possible D gene is TRBD2 (6 bases). The CDR3 runs to 13 residues. The V gene lost 6 bases and the J gene lost 3 bases, with 12 bases spanning the gap. The germline gives CDR1 MNHEY, CDR2 SVGAGI. The CDR3 bases are TGTGCCAGCAGGGCAATAGCGGTCTACGAGCAGTACTTC. This translates into CASRAIAVYEQYF.

V gene TRBV11-3 combines with J gene TRBJ2-7, with 8 bases identical to TRBD1. The V segment lost 3 bases and the J segment 0 bases; nucleotides outside the gene matches: 1. This CDR3 has 14 amino acids. Germline values: CDR1 SGHNT, CDR2 YENEEA. The CDR3 coding sequence is TGTGCCAGCAGCTTCGGACAGGGCTCCTACGAGCAGTACTTC. Translated, it gives CASSFGQGSYEQYF.

A few counts support this clone. The chain is built from TRBV5-1 and TRBJ1-1; 7 nucleotides line up with TRBD1. Germline values: CDR1 SGHRS, CDR2 YFSETQ. Germline trimming cut 2 bases from V and 3 bases from J; bases unmatched to any gene: 7. The length of the CDR3 is 15 residues. The CDR3: CASSLGGQGDTEAFF. In DNA, the CDR3 is TGCGCCAGCAGCTTAGGGGGCCAAGGGGACACTGAAGCTTTCTTT.

In its sample, this clone was seen a few times. The V gene is TRBV7-9, the J gene TRBJ2-7; 10 nucleotides line up with TRBD1. The CDR3 loop spans 17 amino acids. Germline CDR1 reads SEHNR; CDR2 reads FQNEAQ (reference sequence). V gave up 1 base and J gave up 2 bases; unmatched junction bases: 8. The CDR3 DNA reads TGTGCCAGCAGCTTAGGGGTGTCGGGACAGGGGACCTACGAGCAGTACTTC. Amino acid sequence: CASSLGVSGQGTYEQYF.

V usage is TRBV5-1 and J usage is TRBJ2-7; 10 nucleotides line up with TRBD1. Germline V lookup: CDR1 SGHRS, CDR2 YFSETQ. Trimming cost V 0 bases and J 3 bases; bases outside gene matches: 9. CDR3 length: 17 residues. The CDR3 loop reads CASSLVPRDRGRYEQYF. Written as DNA, the CDR3 is TGCGCCAGCAGCTTGGTTCCTAGGGACAGGGGACGCTACGAGCAGTACTTC.

This clone was counted only a few times. J is TRBJ2-1 and V is TRBV7-9; 9 bases align to TRBD1. CDR1 SEHNR and CDR2 FQNEAQ come from the germline V gene (reference sequence). This CDR3 has 16 amino acids. J lost 8 bases, V lost 4 bases, and 12 bases had no gene match. In nucleotides, the CDR3 is TGTGCCAGCAGCTCCTACTTCCGGGACAGGGAACATGAGCAGTTCTTC. This encodes CASSSYFRDREHEQFF. Together with reference TRBV7-9 and TRBJ2-1, the CDR3 gives the full variable domain: DTGVSQNPRHKITKRGQNVTFRCDPISEHNRLYWYRQTLGQGPEFLTYFQNEAQLEKSRLLSDRFSAERPKGSFSTLEIQRTEQGDSAMYLCASSSYFRDREHEQFFGPGTRLTVL.

This clone showed up just a few times. Other DNA sequences within the sample encode an identical CDR3. V gene TRBV5-1 combines with J gene TRBJ2-5, with 9 bases fitting TRBD2. Looked up from germline, CDR1 is SGHRS and CDR2 is YFSETQ. The V segment lost 4 bases and the J segment 1 base; nucleotides outside the gene matches: 2. The CDR3 is 14 amino acids. CDR3 coding DNA: TGCGCCAGCAGCGCGACTAGCGGCCAAGAGACCCAGTACTTC. This sequence encodes CASSATSGQETQYF.

This rearrangement joins TRBV7-2 to TRBJ2-3; TRBD2 agrees at 14 bases. CDR1 and CDR2 from the germline V gene are SGHTA and FQGNSA. The CDR3 runs 17 residues. V shed 5 bases, J shed 1 base, and the junction held 5 bases outside the gene matches. CDR3 loop: CASSTGTSGGRTDTQYF. The CDR3 region has the DNA TGTGCCAGCAGCACCGGGACTAGCGGGGGACGCACAGATACGCAGTATTTT.

The sample holds one count of this clone. The chain joins TRBV6-5 to TRBJ1-6; no clear D gene. Germline CDR1 and CDR2: MNHEY and SVGAGI. The V gene lost 7 bases and the J gene lost 4 bases, with 14 bases spanning the gap. The CDR3 runs to 15 residues. The DNA for the CDR3 is TGTGCCAGCACCCCGGAGTTCCGATATAATTCACCCCTCCACTTT. Amino acid sequence: CASTPEFRYNSPLHF.

The V call is TRBV30, the J call TRBJ1-4; D gene ambiguous. The CDR3 loop spans 13 amino acids. Germline loops: CDR1 GTSNPN, CDR2 SVGIG (reference sequence). V lost 3 bases to trimming and J lost 4 bases, with 9 bases between them. The CDR3 DNA follows: TGTGCCTGGAGCAAGCAAATTAATGAAAAACTGTTTTTT. This gives the protein CAWSKQINEKLFF.

This clone has only a few counts. CDR3 sequence (DNA): TGTGCCAGTAGTCCCACTAGCGGGGGGGCCCCAGGGGAGCTGTTTTTT. It yields the protein CASSPTSGGAPGELFF. This rearrangement joins TRBV19 to TRBJ2-2; TRBD2 aligns across 13 bases. The CDR3 is 16 amino acids. Germline loops: CDR1 LNHDA, CDR2 SQIVND (reference sequence). With 5 bases clipped from V and 8 bases from J, the junction kept 8 bases outside the gene matches.

This chain uses TRBV30 with TRBJ1-6; 9 positions agree with TRBD1. After removal of 3 bases from V and 9 bases from J, the junction contained 6 bases not matched to a gene. The V gene's germline CDR1 is GTSNPN and CDR2 SVGIG (reference sequence). CDR3 size: 14 residues. DNA of the CDR3: TGTGCCTGGAGGGTGACAGGGGGACGTTCACCCCTCCACTTT. Its protein is CAWRVTGGRSPLHF.

This clone turned up a few times. J is TRBJ2-1 and V is TRBV10-3; 9 bases map to TRBD2. The ends lost 10 bases at V and 10 bases at J; junction bases unmatched: 11. Germline assignment: CDR1 ENHRY and CDR2 SYGVKD. The CDR3 runs to 13 residues. CDR3 amino acids: CATWAGLAREQFF. As DNA, the CDR3 is TGTGCCACGTGGGCGGGACTAGCTCGGGAGCAGTTCTTC.

This clone was picked up a small number of times. The V call is TRBV4-2, the J call TRBJ2-1, with 9 positions matching TRBD2. Trimming took 4 bases from V and 7 from J; bases not matched to a gene: 8. Germline V gene data show CDR1 as LGHNA and CDR2 as YNFKEQ. CDR3 size: 15 residues. The CDR3 sequence: CASSRGPGLANEQFF. The CDR3 nucleotides are TGTGCCAGCAGCCGAGGACCGGGACTAGCAAATGAGCAGTTCTTC.

A few counts support this clone. The V call is TRBV7-9, the J call TRBJ1-1, with D hard to call. The germline V gene has CDR1 SEHNR and CDR2 FQNEAQ (reference sequence). CDR3 length equals 11 residues. The germline V and J ends were trimmed by 4 bases and 8 bases, with 8 bases remaining between them. The DNA of the CDR3 is TGTGCCAGCAGCTCCGGAGGGGAAGCTTTCTTT. It encodes CASSSGGEAFF.

The chain recombines TRBV19 with TRBJ2-5; the match to TRBD1 covers 9 bases. Trimming took 1 base from V and 5 from J; bases not matched to a gene: 2. The CDR3 covers 14 residues. Germline loops: CDR1 LNHDA, CDR2 SQIVND (reference sequence). CDR3 DNA sequence: TGTGCCAGTAGTATAGCCGGGACAGGGGAGACCCAGTACTTC. Translation: CASSIAGTGETQYF.

V usage is TRBV19 and J usage is TRBJ2-1; 10 bases map to TRBD1. After removal of 3 bases from V and 4 bases from J, the junction contained 3 bases not matched to a gene. The CDR3 is 15 residues long. From germline, CDR1 is LNHDA and CDR2 SQIVND (reference sequence). CDR3 nucleotides: TGTGCCAGTAGTATCGGGGGACAGGGGTACAATGAGCAGTTCTTC. As protein: CASSIGGQGYNEQFF.

V gene TRBV6-6 combines with J gene TRBJ1-6, with D unresolved. The CDR3 contains 13 residues. The V end lost 5 bases, the J end lost 7 bases, and 9 bases lay between the germline ends. Germline V CDR1 and CDR2: MNHNY, SVGAGI (reference sequence). The CDR3 DNA reads TGTGCCAGCAGTCCGGACTGGAATTCACCCCTCCACTTT. Protein sequence: CASSPDWNSPLHF.

V and J are TRBV2 and TRBJ1-5; 7 bases agree with TRBD1. Losses at the gene ends were 6 bases for V and 2 bases for J; bases not matched to a gene: 10. Germline lookup yields CDR1 SNHLY and CDR2 FYNNEI. The CDR3 covers 16 residues. DNA of the CDR3: TGTGCCAGCAGGGGAAAGACAGGGACCGGCAATCAGCCCCAGCATTTT. Amino acid sequence: CASRGKTGTGNQPQHF.